This T cell receptor (beta chain) was found in a study of blood T cells in healthy people across ages. The table lists this clonotype with many counts. The CDR3 consists of 15 residues. Germline V gene lookup returns CDR1 SGHTA and CDR2 FQGNSA. The V and J ends lost 5 bases and 0 bases, in that order; junction bases with no gene match: 5. Next came a second PCR, run for roughly 6 to 11 cycles, which used a sample-barcoded 5' primer along with a J-beta primer mix. Using its own MiXCR run on the 5' RACE reads, TCRdb lists one record per CDR3 protein. Counted here are about 930,000 distinct CDR3 sequences, almost 30% occurring once; the ten biggest clones make up about a tenth. These data were likewise used in another study, on T cells of mothers and their children.

The chain links TRBV7-2 to TRBJ2-7, with 9 bases lining up with TRBD1. Sequencing was done on a sample of blood. The receptor was derived from a woman in her 40s in good health. As DNA, the CDR3 is TGTGCCAGCAGCCCCGACAGGGGGAGCTCCTACGAGCAGTACTTC. It translates to CASSPDRGSSYEQYF.